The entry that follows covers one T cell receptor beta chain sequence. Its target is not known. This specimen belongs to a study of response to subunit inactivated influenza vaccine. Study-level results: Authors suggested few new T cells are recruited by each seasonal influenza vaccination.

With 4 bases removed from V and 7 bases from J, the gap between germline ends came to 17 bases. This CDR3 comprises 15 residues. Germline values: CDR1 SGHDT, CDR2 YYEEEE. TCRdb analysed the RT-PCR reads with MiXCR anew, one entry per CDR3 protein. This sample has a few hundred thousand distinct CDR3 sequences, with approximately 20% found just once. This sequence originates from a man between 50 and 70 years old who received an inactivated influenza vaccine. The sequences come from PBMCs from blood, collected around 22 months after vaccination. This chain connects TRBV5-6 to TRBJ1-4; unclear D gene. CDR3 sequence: CASSPGLVRGEKLFF. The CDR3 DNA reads TGTGCCAGCAGCCCGGGCCTCGTTCGGGGTGAAAAACTGTTTTTT. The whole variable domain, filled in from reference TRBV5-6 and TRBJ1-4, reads DAGVTQSPTHLIKTRGQQVTLRCSPKSGHDTVSWYQQALGQGPQFIFQYYEEEERQRGNFPDRFSGHQFPNYSSELNVNALLLGDSALYLCASSPGLVRGEKLFFGSGTQLSVL.